This note documents a single T cell receptor beta chain sequence. Its target is not known. The data originate from a study of shared clonotypes between healthy human individuals. Overall study: Donor composition was a couple of women and a few men, aged 18 to 49. Three CD4 naive, three CD4 memory, two CD8 naive and one CD8 memory plate were used per donor. Study-level findings and limits: Non-shared clonotypes displayed generation probabilities falling below those of clonotypes present in all four donors.

CDR1 KGHSH and CDR2 LQKENI come from the germline V gene. Trimming took 4 bases from V and 0 from J, leaving 14 bases between them. The CDR3 runs to 16 residues. Naive CD8 cells comprised CD45RO-negative, CCR7-positively selected cells, excluding terminally differentiated effector memory CD45RA+ cells. Researchers divided each subset's genomic DNA evenly across several immunoSEQ plates. TCRdb keeps only in-frame clones here, not all; method: immunoSEQ multiplex PCR. Of approximately 2,200,000 clones listed, approximately 94% are singletons. The sample was naive CD8+ T cells from PBMCs. The V and J genes are TRBV18 and TRBJ2-3; maybe TRBD1 (5 bases). The TCR was taken from a man younger than 35 in good health. Some clones in this sample may be carry-over from other donors' samples. This CDR3 is CASSLDRRASTDTQYF. The CDR3 DNA reads TGTGCCAGCTCACTCGACAGACGTGCTAGCACAGATACGCAGTATTTT.